These 30 T cell receptor beta chains were all obtained from the same sample, sequenced in a study of blood T cell repertoires in COVID-19. Generated by immunoSEQ multiplex PCR, the TCRdb table keeps only in-frame clones and is missing some. The data hold roughly 200,000 clones, with 85% observed a single time. Material for sequencing was PBMCs or T cells enriched from blood (not recorded which). These receptors all stem from a middle-aged man who had recovered from COVID-19.

This clone showed up just once. The gene calls are TRBV6-5 and TRBJ2-7; tentative D call: TRBD2 (6 bases). With 4 bases removed from V and 2 bases from J, the gap between germline ends came to 15 bases. Germline CDR1 and CDR2: MNHEY and SVGAGI. The CDR3 has 15 residues. The CDR3 reads CASSFGYGGTYEQYF. The CDR3 coding sequence is TGTGCCAGCAGTTTCGGCTACGGGGGAACCTACGAGCAGTACTTC.

The chain has TRBV11-2 and TRBJ2-1; D is unclear. This CDR3 comprises 13 residues. V gave up 1 base and J gave up 8 bases, with 9 bases separating them. The germline CDR1 and CDR2 sequences are SGHAT and FQNNGV. The CDR3 sequence is CASSLVSFDEQFF. Written as DNA, the CDR3 is TGTGCCAGCAGCTTAGTTAGCTTCGATGAGCAGTTCTTC.

The rearrangement links TRBV5-5 to TRBJ2-7; possible D gene TRBD1, 5 bases. V was pared by 0 bases and J by 4 bases, with 14 bases between. Per the germline V gene, CDR1 is SGHKS and CDR2 is YYEKEE (reference sequence). CDR3 length: 15 amino acids. The CDR3 protein is CASSLGVTVLYEQYF. The CDR3 region has the DNA TGTGCCAGCAGCTTGGGAGTGACAGTACTATACGAGCAGTACTTC.

V gene TRBV7-2 combines with J gene TRBJ1-2; TRBD1 agrees at 8 bases. Germline trimming cut 2 bases from V and 4 bases from J; bases unmatched to any gene: 9. From germline, CDR1 is SGHTA and CDR2 FQGNSA. This CDR3 is built from 16 residues. CDR3 DNA: TGTGCCAGCAGCTTAAGCGTTGCAGGGGGCACCTATGGCTACACCTTC. The encoded protein is CASSLSVAGGTYGYTF.

The chain couples TRBV7-3 to TRBJ1-2; D gene uncertain. The CDR3 totals 12 residues. In germline, CDR1 is SGHTA, CDR2 FQGTGA. Between the trimmed V and J ends, which lost 5 bases and 3 bases, there was a span of 7 bases. The CDR3 protein is CASSLYDYGYTF. In DNA form, the CDR3 reads TGTGCCAGCAGCCTATACGACTATGGCTACACCTTC.

The rearrangement uses TRBV3-1 (or the pseudogene TRBV3-2) and TRBJ2-1, with TRBD2 matching 11 bases. Germline V gene sequence: CDR1 LGHDT, CDR2 YNNKEL (reference sequence). The CDR3 is 16 residues long. The V and J ends lost 2 bases and 8 bases, in that order; junction bases with no gene match: 8. CDR3 loop: CASSQLGTSGSYEQFF. The CDR3 DNA reads as TGTGCCAGCAGCCAACTTGGTACTAGCGGGAGCTATGAGCAGTTCTTC.

The V and J genes are TRBV27 and TRBJ2-7, with 9 bases fitting TRBD1. The trim removed 5 bases at V and 6 bases at J, leaving 5 bases unmatched. The CDR3 covers 13 residues. CDR1 is MNHEY and CDR2 is SMNVEV in the germline V gene (reference sequence). CDR3 nucleotides: TGTGCCAGCAGTCTGGGGACAGGGCCCGAGCAGTACTTC. It is translated as CASSLGTGPEQYF.

This chain uses TRBV28 with TRBJ2-5; 8 bases fit TRBD1. The CDR3 is 14 amino acids. Germline V gene data show CDR1 as MDHEN and CDR2 as SYDVKM. J lost 5 bases, V lost 6 bases, and 8 bases had no gene match. The CDR3 spells CASRMDRVLETQYF. CDR3 DNA sequence: TGTGCCAGCAGAATGGACAGGGTGCTGGAGACCCAGTACTTC. Complete variable domain (other parts from reference TRBV28 and TRBJ2-5): DVKVTQSSRYLVKRTGEKVFLECVQDMDHENMFWYRQDPGLGLRLIYFSYDVKMKEKGDIPEGYSVSREKKERFSLILESASTNQTSMYLCASRMDRVLETQYFGPGTRLLVL.

This clone has just one count. V gene TRBV7-3 combines with J gene TRBJ2-2; D not resolved. The ends were cut back, 6 bases at V and 1 base at J, with 6 bases in the middle. The CDR3 sequence is 13 residues long. Germline V lookup: CDR1 SGHTA, CDR2 FQGTGA. For the CDR3, the DNA is TGTGCCAGCAGGGCCGAGAACACCGGGGAGCTGTTTTTT. Its protein product is CASRAENTGELFF.

The CDR3: CASSVESGVETQYF. The CDR3, as DNA: TGTGCCAGCAGCGTAGAGAGCGGGGTTGAGACCCAGTACTTC. This chain uses TRBV9 with TRBJ2-5, with 7 positions matching TRBD2. Germline CDR1 reads SGDLS; CDR2 reads YYNGEE. Unmatched junction bases numbered 4, after V lost 0 bases and J lost 5 bases. This CDR3 has 14 amino acids.

This clone has only a few counts. The chain has TRBV28 and TRBJ1-2, with a possible D match to TRBD1 (6 bases). This CDR3 region has 15 residues. Looked up from germline, CDR1 is MDHEN and CDR2 is SYDVKM. V was clipped by 6 bases and J by 8 bases, with 22 bases between them. The CDR3 bases are TGTGCCAGCAGCCCCTTAACAGGGAAGTATTACGGCTACACCTTC. Its protein is CASSPLTGKYYGYTF.

This rearrangement joins TRBV25-1 to TRBJ2-7; 8 bases are a match to TRBD2. CDR3 length: 17 amino acids. Per the germline V gene, CDR1 is MGHDK and CDR2 is SYGVNS. Trimming removed 4 bases from V and 1 base from J; junction bases left unmatched: 12. CDR3 protein: CASSGTKAGEESYEQYF. CDR3 bases: TGTGCCAGCAGTGGGACTAAAGCGGGAGAGGAGTCCTACGAGCAGTACTTC.

This chain joins TRBV5-1 and TRBJ2-4; possible D gene TRBD1, 6 bases. This CDR3 comprises 16 residues. Per germline, CDR1 SGHRS and CDR2 YFSETQ. The V end lost 0 bases, the J end lost 0 bases, and 10 bases lay between the germline ends. CDR3 in amino acids: CASSLVTGLAKNIQYF. CDR3 nucleotide sequence: TGCGCCAGCAGCTTGGTCACAGGGCTAGCCAAAAACATTCAGTACTTC.

The DNA of the CDR3 is TGTGCCAGCTCAGATTCGGGACAAGCCTACGAGCAGTACTTC. It translates to CASSDSGQAYEQYF. The V call is TRBV18, the J call TRBJ2-7; possibly TRBD1 for D (6 bases). Germline V CDR1 and CDR2: KGHSH, LQKENI. There are 14 residues in the CDR3. V was trimmed by 5 bases and J by 2 bases, leaving 13 bases between them.

This clone was counted many times. The J gene is TRBJ2-2, the V gene TRBV9, with D perhaps TRBD2 (6 bases). Between the trimmed V and J ends, which lost 6 bases and 6 bases, there was a span of 12 bases. From germline, CDR1 is SGDLS and CDR2 YYNGEE. CDR3 length equals 13 residues. DNA of the CDR3: TGTGCCAGCACCCTGGGGACTTCCGGGGAGCTGTTTTTT. Encoded protein: CASTLGTSGELFF.

This clone was found a few times. The V call is TRBV18, the J call TRBJ1-4; D not certain. Germline assignment: CDR1 KGHSH and CDR2 LQKENI. The V end lost 5 bases, the J end lost 4 bases, and 14 bases lay between the germline ends. There are 15 residues in the CDR3. The CDR3 is CASSTSRAGNEKLFF. The CDR3 bases are TGTGCCAGCTCAACCTCAAGGGCGGGTAATGAAAAACTGTTTTTT.

The chain links TRBV10-3 to TRBJ1-4, with D hard to call. This CDR3 is 15 amino acids long. Trimming took 2 bases from V and 5 from J, leaving 12 bases between them. CDR1 is ENHRY and CDR2 is SYGVKD in the germline V gene. The CDR3 bases are TGTGCCATCAGTGAGAGGATGACAAGCAATGAAAAACTGTTTTTT. Translated: CAISERMTSNEKLFF.

This rearrangement joins TRBV30 to TRBJ1-3, with TRBD1 matching over 8 bases. The CDR3 sequence is 14 residues long. V was clipped by 3 bases and J by 6 bases; unmatched bases: 7. Looked up from germline, CDR1 is GTSNPN and CDR2 is SVGIG (reference sequence). DNA for the CDR3: TGTGCCTGGAGAGGGCAGGGGGCTTTAAACACCATATATTTT. Translated, it gives CAWRGQGALNTIYF.

The rearrangement joins TRBV9 to TRBJ2-7; possible D gene TRBD2, 6 bases. Germline V gives CDR1 SGDLS, CDR2 YYNGEE. The CDR3 has 15 residues. V was trimmed by 3 bases and J by 2 bases, leaving 15 bases between them. CDR3 in amino acids: CASSAGLGGAYEQYF. CDR3 nucleotides: TGTGCCAGCAGCGCGGGATTGGGGGGAGCCTACGAGCAGTACTTC.

The chain joins TRBV3-1 (or the pseudogene TRBV3-2) to TRBJ1-5, with 9 bases matching TRBD1. This CDR3 is 15 amino acids long. J gave up 3 bases and V 5 bases, and 5 bases lay outside the gene matches. The V gene's germline CDR1 is LGHDT and CDR2 YNNKEL (reference sequence). The CDR3 DNA reads as TGTGCCAGCAGCTTAGGGACAGGGTCCAATCAGCCCCAGCATTTT. Translated: CASSLGTGSNQPQHF.

The chain uses TRBV30 and TRBJ1-1; TRBD1 agrees at 8 bases. Germline assignment: CDR1 GTSNPN and CDR2 SVGIG (reference sequence). V trimming: 3 bases; J trimming: 1 base; junction bases outside the gene matches: 4. The CDR3 covers 14 residues. The CDR3 nucleotides read TGTGCCTGGAGCCGGGGACAGGCGAACACTGAAGCTTTCTTT. This sequence encodes CAWSRGQANTEAFF.

In this sample, this clone turned up once. The chain links TRBV7-6 to TRBJ2-1, with 7 bases fitting TRBD1. Germline V gene data show CDR1 as SGHVS and CDR2 as FNYEAQ. The CDR3 length is 14 residues. Unmatched junction bases numbered 7, after V lost 5 bases and J lost 6 bases. The CDR3 coding sequence is TGTGCCAGCAGCCCCCGACAGGGTCCCAATGAGCAGTTCTTC. This sequence encodes CASSPRQGPNEQFF.

The V call is TRBV7-6, the J call TRBJ1-5; possibly TRBD1 for D (6 bases). Deletions cut 5 bases from V and 5 bases from J, with 10 bases between. The CDR3 is 13 residues long. CDR1 SGHVS and CDR2 FNYEAQ come from the germline V gene. The CDR3 region is CASSQGGDQPQHF. CDR3 DNA sequence: TGTGCCAGCAGCCAAGGGGGTGATCAGCCCCAGCATTTT.

The rearrangement links TRBV24-1 to TRBJ2-7; 7 positions agree with TRBD2. In germline, CDR1 is KGHDR, CDR2 SFDVKD. CDR3 length: 15 residues. J lost 2 bases, V lost 5 bases, and 8 bases had no gene match. DNA for the CDR3: TGTGCCACCAGTGTGGGGCGGGAGCGGCCCTACGAGCAGTACTTC. It translates to CATSVGRERPYEQYF.

The chain links TRBV30 to TRBJ2-3; D is possibly TRBD2 (5 bases). Germline V gene lookup returns CDR1 GTSNPN and CDR2 SVGIG (reference sequence). V shed 3 bases and J shed 2 bases, with 9 bases lying between them. The CDR3 runs to 13 residues. The CDR3 DNA reads TGTGCCTGGAGCGGCCTAGCCACAGATACGCAGTATTTT. This translates into CAWSGLATDTQYF.

This chain uses TRBV5-1 with TRBJ2-1; tentative D call: TRBD1 (6 bases). V dropped 1 base and J dropped 3 bases, with 8 bases sitting between them. This CDR3 is built from 14 residues. Per germline, CDR1 SGHRS and CDR2 YFSETQ. The CDR3 region has the DNA TGCGCCAGCAGCTTGATGGACAGCTACAATGAGCAGTTCTTC. It specifies CASSLMDSYNEQFF.

V and J are TRBV29-1 and TRBJ1-2; 7 bases map to TRBD1. This CDR3 contains 12 residues. Germline CDR1 reads SQVTM; CDR2 reads ANQGSEA. J lost 8 bases, V lost 7 bases, and 10 bases had no gene match. Written as DNA, the CDR3 is TGCAGCGGGGGGGACAGCATACAGGGCTACACCTTC. It encodes CSGGDSIQGYTF.

This chain uses TRBV18 with TRBJ1-2, with a possible D match to TRBD1 (6 bases). The ends were cut back, 0 bases at V and 4 bases at J, with 15 bases in the middle. Germline V gene lookup returns CDR1 KGHSH and CDR2 LQKENI. The CDR3 consists of 16 residues. CDR3 sequence: CASSPPQDSRPYGYTF. The CDR3 DNA reads TGTGCCAGCTCACCACCTCAGGACAGTAGACCCTATGGCTACACCTTC.

The V call is TRBV10-3, the J call TRBJ2-3; TRBD1 matches 11 bases. Germline loops: CDR1 ENHRY, CDR2 SYGVKD. This CDR3 region has 16 residues. The junction had 12 bases not matched to a gene; V was cut back by 3 bases and J by 10 bases. The CDR3 DNA follows: TGTGCCATCAGTGACCCGGACAGGGGGCAACCTTCCTCGCAGTATTTT. This sequence encodes CAISDPDRGQPSSQYF.

This chain joins TRBV30 and TRBJ2-7; perhaps TRBD1 as D (5 bases). Germline values: CDR1 GTSNPN, CDR2 SVGIG (reference sequence). Trimming took off 7 bases at V and 0 bases at J, with 16 bases between the two ends. This CDR3 is built from 14 residues. In nucleotides, the CDR3 is TGTGCCTTGACATTGACAGTCAGCTCCTACGAGCAGTACTTC. Translated, it gives CALTLTVSSYEQYF.